This TCR beta chain was sequenced in a study of early T cells in non-severe SARS-CoV-2 infection. Study summary: Sequencing of bulk RNA from unsorted whole blood was done, without chain pairing. Study-wide results and limits: VDJdb matching, biased toward anti-spike CD8 responses, missed private and CD4 specificities.

Unique molecular identifiers were attached to individual cDNA molecules. TCRdb reprocessed the 5' RACE reads via MiXCR and lists one record per CDR3 protein. The sample includes about 48,000 distinct CDR3 sequences, 8.5% to 10% of them seen just once. The length of the CDR3 is 15 residues. Looked up from germline, CDR1 is ENHRY and CDR2 is SYGVKD. With 2 bases removed from V and 10 bases from J, the gap between germline ends came to 18 bases. In this sample, this clonotype turned up a few times. What it binds is unknown. This TCR derives from an adult who was a healthcare worker with PCR-confirmed SARS-CoV-2 infection or an uninfected control (not recorded which). Source material: whole blood. V is TRBV10-3 and J is TRBJ2-1; the D is unclear. CDR3 nucleotides: TGTGCCATCAGTGAGCCCTCCACCGGACGTAGGGAGCAGTTCTTC. Its protein is CAISEPSTGRREQFF.